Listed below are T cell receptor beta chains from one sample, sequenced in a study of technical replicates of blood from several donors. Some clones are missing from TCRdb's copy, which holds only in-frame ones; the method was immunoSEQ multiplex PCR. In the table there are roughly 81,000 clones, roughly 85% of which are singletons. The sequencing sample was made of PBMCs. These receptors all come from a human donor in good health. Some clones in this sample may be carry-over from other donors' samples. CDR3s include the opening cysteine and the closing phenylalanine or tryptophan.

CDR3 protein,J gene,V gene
CASSLLTGSTGELFF,TRBJ2-2,TRBV11-3
CASSLYAGFTGTDTQYF,TRBJ2-3,TRBV5-6
CASRAGISGTHTGELFF,TRBJ2-2,TRBV11-1
CASSQVGTAYEQYF,TRBJ2-7,TRBV4-1
CASKYRANGDTQYF,TRBJ2-3,TRBV2
CASSKMGGTDTQYF,TRBJ2-3,TRBV7-3
CASSIGDRVLYGYTF,TRBJ1-2,TRBV5-1
CSVDPAGGNEQFF,TRBJ2-1,TRBV29-1
CASSLTGGAFGTQYF,TRBJ2-5,TRBV7-3
CASRHEGRVSYEQYF,TRBJ2-7,TRBV4-3
CASSFSGSYTDTQYF,TRBJ2-3,TRBV11-2
CASSLGGLGQVVGELFF,TRBJ2-2,TRBV7-2
CASSWELETQYF,TRBJ2-5,TRBV5-4
CASSLGWAGGYTF,TRBJ1-2,TRBV5-4
CASSFPGLAEAYNEQFF,TRBJ2-1,TRBV27
CASSSNNRGREYGYTF,TRBJ1-2,TRBV7-9
CASSRAGQKGQETQYF,TRBJ2-5,TRBV5-4
CASSLSGLATNEKLFF,TRBJ1-4,TRBV5-1
CASVTQGSFTEAFF,TRBJ1-1,TRBV5-5
CATSKGGGLAKNIQYF,TRBJ2-4,TRBV15
CASSEPSSNVGTQYF,TRBJ2-3,TRBV6-1
CATSRGGTRNEQFF,TRBJ2-1,TRBV15
CASSQDGQGLYGYTF,TRBJ1-2,TRBV4-2
CASSRGLVSDTQYF,TRBJ2-3,TRBV5-1
CAWSVQGSYGYTF,TRBJ1-2,TRBV30
CAWSSGGIGGELFF,TRBJ2-2,TRBV30
CASGSREYTEAFF,TRBJ1-1,TRBV7-9
CASRLNGLARTYEQYF,TRBJ2-7,TRBV12-2
CASSPGRMNTEAFF,TRBJ1-1,TRBV18
CASSQDRTWNEQFF,TRBJ2-1,TRBV14
CASSLEPTSYGYTF,TRBJ1-2,TRBV11-1
CASSQGIGDFQSYNEQFF,TRBJ2-1,TRBV4-3
CASSEAGLAGAEQFF,TRBJ2-1,TRBV2